This T cell receptor (beta chain) was sequenced for a study of technical replicates of blood from a handful of donors. The ends lost 3 bases at V and 5 bases at J; junction bases unmatched: 8. Per the germline V gene, CDR1 is LNHDA and CDR2 is SQIVND (reference sequence). This CDR3 has 15 residues. Clones were read by immunoSEQ multiplex PCR, and TCRdb kept only the in-frame ones, dropping some. The data contain 75,000 to 100,000 clones, around nine tenths of them singletons. Sequencing was performed on T cells isolated from PBMCs. This receptor was taken from a human donor in good health. J is TRBJ1-2 and V is TRBV19; TRBD1 agrees at 8 bases. CDR3 DNA sequence: TGTGCCAGTAGTATGGACAGGGAGGTATCTTATGGCTACACCTTC. Translation: CASSMDREVSYGYTF.